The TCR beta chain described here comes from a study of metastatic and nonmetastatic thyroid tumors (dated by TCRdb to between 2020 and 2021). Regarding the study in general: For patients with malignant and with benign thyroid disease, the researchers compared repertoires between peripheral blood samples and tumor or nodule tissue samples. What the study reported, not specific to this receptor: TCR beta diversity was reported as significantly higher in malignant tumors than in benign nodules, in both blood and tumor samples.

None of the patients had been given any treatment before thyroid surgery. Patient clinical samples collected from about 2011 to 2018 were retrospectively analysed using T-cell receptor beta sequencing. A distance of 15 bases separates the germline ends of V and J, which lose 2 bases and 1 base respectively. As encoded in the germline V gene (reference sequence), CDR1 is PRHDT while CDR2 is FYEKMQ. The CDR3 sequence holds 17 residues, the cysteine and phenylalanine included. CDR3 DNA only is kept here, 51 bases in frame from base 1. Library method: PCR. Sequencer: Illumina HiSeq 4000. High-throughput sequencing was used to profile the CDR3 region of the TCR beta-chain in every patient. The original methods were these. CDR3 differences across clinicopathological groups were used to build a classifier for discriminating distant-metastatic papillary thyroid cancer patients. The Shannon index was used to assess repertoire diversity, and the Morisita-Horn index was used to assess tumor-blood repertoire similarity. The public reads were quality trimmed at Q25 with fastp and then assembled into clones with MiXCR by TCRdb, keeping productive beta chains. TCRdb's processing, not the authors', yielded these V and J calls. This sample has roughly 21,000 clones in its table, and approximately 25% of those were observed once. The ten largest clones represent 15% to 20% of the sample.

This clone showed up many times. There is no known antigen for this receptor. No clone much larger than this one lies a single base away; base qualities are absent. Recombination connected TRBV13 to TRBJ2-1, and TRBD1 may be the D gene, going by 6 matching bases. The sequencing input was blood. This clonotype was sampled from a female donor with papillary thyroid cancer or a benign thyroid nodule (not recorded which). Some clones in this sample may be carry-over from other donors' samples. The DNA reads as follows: TGTGCCAGCAGCTTATACAGGGATGGGAGTTCCTACAATGAGCAGTTCTTC. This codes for CASSLYRDGSSYNEQFF.